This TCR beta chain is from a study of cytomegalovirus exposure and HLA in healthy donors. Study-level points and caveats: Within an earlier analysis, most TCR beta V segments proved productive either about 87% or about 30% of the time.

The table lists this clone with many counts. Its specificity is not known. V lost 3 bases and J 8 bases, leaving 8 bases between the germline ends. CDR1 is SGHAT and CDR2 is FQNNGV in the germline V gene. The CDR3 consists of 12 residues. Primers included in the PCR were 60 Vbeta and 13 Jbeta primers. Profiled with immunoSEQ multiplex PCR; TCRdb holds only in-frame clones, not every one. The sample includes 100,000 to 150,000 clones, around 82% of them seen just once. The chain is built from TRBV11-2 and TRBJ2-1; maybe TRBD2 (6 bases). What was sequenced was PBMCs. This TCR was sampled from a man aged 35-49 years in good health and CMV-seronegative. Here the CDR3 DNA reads TGTGCCAGCAGCTTGGGGACTTATGAGCAGTTCTTC. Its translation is CASSLGTYEQFF.